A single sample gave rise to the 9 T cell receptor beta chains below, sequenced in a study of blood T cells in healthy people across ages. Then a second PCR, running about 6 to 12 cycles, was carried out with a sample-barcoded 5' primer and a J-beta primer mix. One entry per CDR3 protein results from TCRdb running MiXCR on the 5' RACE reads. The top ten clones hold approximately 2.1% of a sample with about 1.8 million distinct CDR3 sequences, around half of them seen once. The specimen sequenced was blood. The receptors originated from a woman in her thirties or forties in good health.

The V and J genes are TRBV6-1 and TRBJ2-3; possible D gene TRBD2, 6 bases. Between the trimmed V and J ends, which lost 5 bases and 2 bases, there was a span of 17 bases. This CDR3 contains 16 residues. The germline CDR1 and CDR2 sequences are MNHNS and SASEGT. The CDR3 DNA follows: TGTGCCAGCAGTACCGCGGGGCCAAGATTCACAGATACGCAGTATTTT. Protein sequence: CASSTAGPRFTDTQYF.

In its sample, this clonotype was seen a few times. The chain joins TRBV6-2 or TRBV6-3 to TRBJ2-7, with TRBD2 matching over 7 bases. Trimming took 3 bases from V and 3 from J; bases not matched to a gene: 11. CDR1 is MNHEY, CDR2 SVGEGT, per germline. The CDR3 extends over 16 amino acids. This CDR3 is CASSYQPRGEIYEQYF. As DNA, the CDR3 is TGTGCCAGCAGTTATCAGCCCCGGGGGGAGATCTACGAGCAGTACTTC.

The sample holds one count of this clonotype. The CDR3 DNA sequence: TGTGCCAGCAGTACTAACAGGGGAGGGGGAAACATTCAGTACTTC. Translating gives CASSTNRGGGNIQYF. This chain joins TRBV28 and TRBJ2-4; D possibly uses TRBD1 or TRBD2 (7 bases each). The germline gives CDR1 MDHEN, CDR2 SYDVKM. Deletions cut 5 bases from V and 6 bases from J, with 17 bases between. CDR3 length equals 15 residues.

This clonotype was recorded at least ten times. Written as DNA, the CDR3 is TGTGCCAGCAGCTCTATTACAGGGGGGGCTGTTGAGCAGTTCTTC. Encoded protein: CASSSITGGAVEQFF. This rearrangement joins TRBV11-2 to TRBJ2-1; D perhaps matches TRBD1 (8 bases). Trimming removed 4 bases from V and 9 bases from J, with 19 bases in between. Looked up from germline, CDR1 is SGHAT and CDR2 is FQNNGV. This CDR3 contains 15 residues.

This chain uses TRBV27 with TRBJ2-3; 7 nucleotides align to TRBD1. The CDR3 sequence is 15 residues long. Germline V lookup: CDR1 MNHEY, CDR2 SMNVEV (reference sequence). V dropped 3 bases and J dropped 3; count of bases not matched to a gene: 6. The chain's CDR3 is CASSLTGRLTDTQYF. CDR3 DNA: TGTGCCAGCAGTTTGACAGGGAGATTAACAGATACGCAGTATTTT.

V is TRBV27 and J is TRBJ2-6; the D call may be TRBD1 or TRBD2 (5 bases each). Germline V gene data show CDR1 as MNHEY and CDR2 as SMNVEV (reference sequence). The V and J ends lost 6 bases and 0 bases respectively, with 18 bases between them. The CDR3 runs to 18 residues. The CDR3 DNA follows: TGTGCCAGCAGGACACGACAGCACGGGGACTCTGGGGCCAACGTCCTGACTTTC. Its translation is CASRTRQHGDSGANVLTF.

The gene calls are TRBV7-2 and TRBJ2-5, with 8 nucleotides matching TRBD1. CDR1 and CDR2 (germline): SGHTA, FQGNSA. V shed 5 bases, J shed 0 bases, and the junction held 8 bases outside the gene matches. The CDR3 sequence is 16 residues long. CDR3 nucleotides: TGTGCCAGCAGCGCACGGACAGGGCAGAACCAAGAGACCCAGTACTTC. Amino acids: CASSARTGQNQETQYF.

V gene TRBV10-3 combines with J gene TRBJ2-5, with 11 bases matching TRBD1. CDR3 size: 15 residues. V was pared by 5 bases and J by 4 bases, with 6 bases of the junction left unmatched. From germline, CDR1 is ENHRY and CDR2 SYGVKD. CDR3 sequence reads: CAISSSGQGGETQYF. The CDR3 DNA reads TGTGCCATCAGTTCATCGGGACAGGGGGGAGAGACCCAGTACTTC.

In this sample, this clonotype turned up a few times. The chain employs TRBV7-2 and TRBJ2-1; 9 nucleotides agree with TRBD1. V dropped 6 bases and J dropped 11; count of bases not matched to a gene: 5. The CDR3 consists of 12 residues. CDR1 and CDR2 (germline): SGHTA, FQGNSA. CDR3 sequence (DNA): TGTGCCAGCAGATTACAGGGGGCTCAGCAGTTCTTC. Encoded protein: CASRLQGAQQFF.